The TCR beta chain described here comes from a study of Ad26.COV2.S vaccination and SARS-CoV-2 variants. In this sample, this clone turned up a few times. What it binds is unknown. Sequenced by immunoSEQ multiplex PCR; TCRdb stores in-frame clones only, minus some. Here the sample spans about 680,000 clones, about 89% being singletons. Trimming pared 6 bases from V and 4 bases from J, leaving 18 bases between. This CDR3 region has 16 residues. Germline assignment: CDR1 SGHAT and CDR2 FQDESV (reference sequence). Findings and limits, study-wide: Breadth of non-spike TCRs did not differ between vaccinees and placebo recipients.

Treatment in this sample: roughly 18 received Ad26.COV2.S at low or high dose, single or two shots; about 5 received placebo; per-sample allocation not given. The samples date from day 63 after the first vaccine or placebo injection. Whoever gave the sample was an adult aged 18-55 years in Boston. The chain carries TRBV11-1 and TRBJ2-2; TRBD1 is a possible D gene (5 bases). This clonotype was sampled from a person between 18 and 65 years old who received the Ad26.COV2.S COVID-19 vaccine or a placebo. Material: peripheral blood, obtained in a trial of Ad26.COV2.S vaccine versus placebo. The CDR3 region has the DNA TGTGCCAGCAGTCCTCGGGTGCAGGGCGGCACCGGGGAGCTGTTTTTT. This codes for CASSPRVQGGTGELFF.